The sequence of this TCR beta chain was determined in a study of blood T cell repertoires in COVID-19. About the study: Donors in the United States, Italy and Spain gave samples during acute or convalescent COVID-19. T cells, B-cell-depleted T cells, or PBMCs provided the cDNA or gDNA that served as material.

Original data processing: From reference gene primer amplification, estimates of nucleated cell counts were derived. Measured with immunoSEQ multiplex PCR; TCRdb has only the in-frame clones, and not every one. V, J and clone size derive from that table, while D and trimming were established from the DNA sequence. The table lists about 270,000 clones, around four fifths of them singletons, with roughly 5.8% in the top ten. Trimming removed 6 bases from V and 2 bases from J, with 23 bases in between. The CDR3 is made up of 17 amino acids. Germline V gene data show CDR1 as SGHKS and CDR2 as YYEKEE (reference sequence).

Sequenced material: peripheral blood. The TCR was taken from an elderly man with acute or convalescent COVID-19. The V call is TRBV5-5, the J call TRBJ2-5; D is perhaps TRBD2 (7 bases). The CDR3 sequence is CASTLGGGGLPQETQYF. The CDR3 DNA sequence: TGTGCCAGCACCCTTGGAGGGGGGGGCCTCCCACAAGAGACCCAGTACTTC. The full variable domain, in which reference TRBV5-5 and TRBJ2-5 provide the parts outside the CDR3, is DAGVTQSPTHLIKTRGQQVTLRCSPISGHKSVSWYQQVLGQGPQFIFQYYEKEERGRGNFPDRFSARQFPNYSSELNVNALLLGDSALYLCASTLGGGGLPQETQYFGPGTRLLVL.